These T cell receptor beta chains were read from a single sample in a study of blood T cell repertoires in COVID-19. Produced via immunoSEQ multiplex PCR; TCRdb's table is partial and in-frame only. Among 90,000 to 150,000 clones listed, 79% were seen once. Material: peripheral blood. The receptors were sampled from a woman aged 80 or over with acute or convalescent COVID-19. CDR3s include the opening cysteine and the closing phenylalanine or tryptophan. Each record gives: clone size, D gene, V gene, J gene, CDR3 DNA, CDR3 protein. The D gene is left open where the match is weak. Some rows have no size entry. The others give once, few or many, or a class for an expanded clone.

few	TRBD1	TRBV28	TRBJ2-7	TGTGCCACCCGGCCCCGGGGACAGGGAGGAGAGGGCGAGCAGTACTTC	CATRPRGQGGEGEQYF
few	TRBD1	TRBV7-3	TRBJ2-1	TGTGCCAGCAGCCGCGCGACAGGGTCCTACAATGAGCAGTTCTTC	CASSRATGSYNEQFF
NA	NA	TRBV5-1	TRBJ2-5	TGCGCCAGCAGCCTGGACAGCCAAGAGACCCAGTACTTC	CASSLDSQETQYF
NA	TRBD2	TRBV2	TRBJ2-3	TGTGCCAGCAGGACGGGGACTAGCGGGTCAACGGGGACAGATACGCAGTATTTT	CASRTGTSGSTGTDTQYF
NA	TRBD2	TRBV7-2	TRBJ2-1	TGTGCCAGCAGCTTTGGGACTAGCATATATGAGCAGTTCTTC	CASSFGTSIYEQFF
NA	TRBD1	TRBV5-1	TRBJ1-5	TGCGCCAGCAGCCCAGGGGGGCTCGGTCAGCCCCAGCATTTT	CASSPGGLGQPQHF
NA	TRBD2	TRBV29-1	TRBJ2-5	TGCAGCGTTGACCCGACTAGCGGCCAAGAGACCCAGTACTTC	CSVDPTSGQETQYF
NA	TRBD2	TRBV7-2	TRBJ2-3	TGTGCCAGCAGCCCAGGACTAGCGGGGGTCCTCGGGGCAGATACGCAGTATTTT	CASSPGLAGVLGADTQYF
NA	NA	TRBV19	TRBJ2-1	TGTGCCAGTAGTAAAACTCGGGATTACAATGAGCAGTTCTTC	CASSKTRDYNEQFF
NA	NA	TRBV3-1/TRBV3-2	TRBJ1-2	TGTGCCAGCACCTCGGGTGGGAGGTATGGCTACACCTTC	CASTSGGRYGYTF
NA	TRBD1	TRBV29-1	TRBJ1-1	TGCAGCGACTCACAGGGGGCTGAAGCTTTCTTT	CSDSQGAEAFF
NA	NA	TRBV7-2	TRBJ1-2	TGTGCCAGCGGGCTGGAGGGGTATGGCTACACCTTC	CASGLEGYGYTF
NA	TRBD1	TRBV2	TRBJ1-2	TGTGCCACCTCGGACAGGGGGGACTATGGCTACACCTTC	CATSDRGDYGYTF
NA	TRBD2	TRBV6-1	TRBJ2-3	TGTGCCAGCAGTGGGGAGGGAGGGTATAACACAGATACGCAGTATTTT	CASSGEGGYNTDTQYF
few	TRBD1	TRBV7-8	TRBJ2-1	TGTGCCAGCAGCGGGGGACAGGGGGAATACTACAATGAGCAGTTCTTC	CASSGGQGEYYNEQFF
once	NA	TRBV9	TRBJ2-3	TGTGCCAGCAGTAAGGACGGGAGCGGCACAGATACGCAGTATTTT	CASSKDGSGTDTQYF
NA	TRBD1	TRBV2	TRBJ2-3	TGTGCCAGCAGTGAGCGGACAGGGGGCGCAGATACGCAGTATTTT	CASSERTGGADTQYF
NA	TRBD2	TRBV27	TRBJ2-5	TGTGCCAGCAGTAGTCTAGCGGGGGCCCATAAACCTTACCAAGAGACCCAGTACTTC	CASSSLAGAHKPYQETQYF
NA	NA	TRBV10-3	TRBJ1-4	TGTGCCATCAGTGAGTCATCCCAGGGCCGTAATGAAAAACTGTTTTTT	CAISESSQGRNEKLFF
NA	TRBD2	TRBV5-4	TRBJ2-2	TGTGCCAGCAGCCCCCAGCTAGCGGGAGCCACCGGGGAGCTGTTTTTT	CASSPQLAGATGELFF
NA	NA	TRBV3-1/TRBV3-2	TRBJ1-1	TGTGCCAGCAGCCCTACAGGGTCGGTGACTGAAGCTTTCTTT	CASSPTGSVTEAFF
many	NA	TRBV30	TRBJ1-3	TGTGCCTGGAGTCCTACCTCGATCGGCTCTGGAAACACCATATATTTT	CAWSPTSIGSGNTIYF
NA	NA	TRBV9	TRBJ1-1	TGTGCCAGCAGCCCCCGCCTGGCAGGGGACACTGAAGCTTTCTTT	CASSPRLAGDTEAFF
NA	TRBD1	TRBV6-5	TRBJ2-2	TGTGCCAGCTGGACAGGGTGGACCGGGGAGCTGTTTTTT	CASWTGWTGELFF
few	NA	TRBV6-6	TRBJ2-2	TGTGCCAGCAGTCGGGACACCTGGAACACCGGGGAGCTGTTTTTT	CASSRDTWNTGELFF
NA	TRBD1	TRBV13	TRBJ2-7	TGTGCCAGCAGCTCGACAGGGGCCTACGAGCAGTACTTC	CASSSTGAYEQYF
once	NA	TRBV5-1	TRBJ2-1	TGCGCCAGCAGGAGAGCGGAAGCGAGCTCCTACAATGAGCAGTTCTTC	CASRRAEASSYNEQFF
NA	TRBD2	TRBV7-2	TRBJ2-2	TGTGCCAGCAGCCCGGGACTAGCCGGGGCCGGGGAGCTGTTTTTT	CASSPGLAGAGELFF
NA	NA	TRBV5-1	TRBJ1-2	TGCGCCAGCAGTCCCACGGGGATTGATGGCTACACCTTC	CASSPTGIDGYTF
NA	TRBD1	TRBV28	TRBJ2-7	TGTGCCAGCAGAAGGACAGGCGTGCCCTACGAGCAGTACTTC	CASRRTGVPYEQYF
NA	TRBD1	TRBV30	TRBJ1-1	TGTGCCTGGCAAGACAGGGTCACTGAAGCTTTCTTT	CAWQDRVTEAFF
NA	TRBD1	TRBV19	TRBJ1-1	TGTGCCAGTAGTTCTCGACAGGGAGCTCTGAACACTGAAGCTTTCTTT	CASSSRQGALNTEAFF
NA	NA	TRBV7-9	TRBJ1-6	TGTGCCAGCAGCTTGTCGGGTACGGCGCCTAATTCACCCCTCCACTTT	CASSLSGTAPNSPLHF
NA	TRBD2	TRBV19	TRBJ2-7	TGTGCCAGTAGTATGGGACTAAGCTCCTACGAGCAGTACTTC	CASSMGLSSYEQYF
NA	TRBD1	TRBV11-2	TRBJ2-1	TGTGCCAGCAGCTCCCTCTTGGGGGACAGACAGTTCTTC	CASSSLLGDRQFF
NA	TRBD2	TRBV28	TRBJ2-7	TGTGCCAGCAGTTCCCCGCCAGCGGGGGCCTACGAGCAGTACTTC	CASSSPPAGAYEQYF
NA	NA	TRBV6-1	TRBJ1-6	TGTGCCAGCAGTGAATACAGTAGGACAGACTATAATTCACCCCTCCACTTT	CASSEYSRTDYNSPLHF
NA	TRBD2	TRBV7-3	TRBJ2-2	TGTGCCAGCAGCTTCTCGAGCGGGGGGGCTAACACCGGGGAGCTGTTTTTT	CASSFSSGGANTGELFF
NA	NA	TRBV12-3/TRBV12-4	TRBJ1-4	TGTGCCAGCAGCGTTGGCGGGCCAGAGCTGTTTTTT	CASSVGGPELFF
NA	TRBD1	TRBV3-1/TRBV3-2	TRBJ2-1	TGTGCCAGCAGCCCCCGGGACAGATCTAATGAGCAGTTCTTC	CASSPRDRSNEQFF
NA	NA	TRBV2	TRBJ1-1	TGTGCCAGCAGTGGCCTGGAGAGTAACACTGAAGCTTTCTTT	CASSGLESNTEAFF
NA	NA	TRBV5-6	TRBJ1-4	TGTGCCAGCAGCTTGACAGGGATAAATGAAAAACTGTTTTTT	CASSLTGINEKLFF
NA	NA	TRBV30	TRBJ1-2	TGTGCCTGGACCGTAGGGAGCCAACCCTATGGCTACACCTTC	CAWTVGSQPYGYTF
NA	TRBD1	TRBV30	TRBJ2-2	TGTGCCTCCGGACAGGGGTCGAACACCGGGGAGCTGTTTTTT	CASGQGSNTGELFF
NA	TRBD1	TRBV18	TRBJ1-1	TGTGCCAGCTCGGGTACAGGGGTCCTGACTGAAGCTTTCTTT	CASSGTGVLTEAFF
NA	NA	TRBV9	TRBJ2-1	TGTGCCAGCAGCGTACTCCAAAGCCCGGGAAATGAGCAGTTCTTC	CASSVLQSPGNEQFF